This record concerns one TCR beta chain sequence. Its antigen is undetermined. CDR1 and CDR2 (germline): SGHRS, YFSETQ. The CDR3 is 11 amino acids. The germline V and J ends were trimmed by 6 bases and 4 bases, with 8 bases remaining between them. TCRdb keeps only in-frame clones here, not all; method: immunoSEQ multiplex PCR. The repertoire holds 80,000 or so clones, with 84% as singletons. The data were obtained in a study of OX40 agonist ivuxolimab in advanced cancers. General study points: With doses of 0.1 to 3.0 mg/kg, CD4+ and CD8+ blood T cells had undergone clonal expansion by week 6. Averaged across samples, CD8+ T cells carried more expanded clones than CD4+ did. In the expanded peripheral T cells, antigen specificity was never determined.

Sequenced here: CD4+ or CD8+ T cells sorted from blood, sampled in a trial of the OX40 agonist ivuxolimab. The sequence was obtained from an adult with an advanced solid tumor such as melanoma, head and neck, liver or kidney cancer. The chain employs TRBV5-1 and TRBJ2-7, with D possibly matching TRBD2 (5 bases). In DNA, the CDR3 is TGCGCCAGCAAGGGAGAGTACGAGCAGTACTTC. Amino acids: CASKGEYEQYF. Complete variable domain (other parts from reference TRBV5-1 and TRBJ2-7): KAGVTQTPRYLIKTRGQQVTLSCSPISGHRSVSWYQQTPGQGLQFLFEYFSETQRNKGNFPGRFSGRQFSNSRSEMNVSTLELGDSALYLCASKGEYEQYFGPGTRLTVT.